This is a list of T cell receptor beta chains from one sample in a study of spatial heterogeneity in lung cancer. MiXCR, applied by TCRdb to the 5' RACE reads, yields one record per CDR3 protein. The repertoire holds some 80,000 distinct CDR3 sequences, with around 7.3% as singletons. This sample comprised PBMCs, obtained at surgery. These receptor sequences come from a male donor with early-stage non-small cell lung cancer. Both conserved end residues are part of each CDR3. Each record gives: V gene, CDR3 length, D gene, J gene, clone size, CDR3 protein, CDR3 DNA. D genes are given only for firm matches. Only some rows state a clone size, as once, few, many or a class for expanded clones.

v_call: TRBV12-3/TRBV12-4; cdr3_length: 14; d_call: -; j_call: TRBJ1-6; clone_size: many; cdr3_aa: CASTWGTGNSPLHF; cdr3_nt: TGTGCCAGCACCTGGGGGACGGGCAATTCACCCCTCCACTTT
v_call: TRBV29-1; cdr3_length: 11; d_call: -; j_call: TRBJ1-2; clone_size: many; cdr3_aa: CSVGDSFGYTF; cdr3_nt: TGCAGCGTTGGGGACTCTTTTGGCTACACCTTC
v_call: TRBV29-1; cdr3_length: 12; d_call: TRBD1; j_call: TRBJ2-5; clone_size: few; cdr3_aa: CSVRQGGETQYF; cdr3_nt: TGCAGCGTCCGACAGGGCGGGGAGACCCAGTACTTC
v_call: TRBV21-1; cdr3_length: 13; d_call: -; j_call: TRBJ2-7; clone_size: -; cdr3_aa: CASSKPQPYEQYF; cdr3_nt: TGTGCCAGCAGCAAGCCCCAGCCCTACGAGCAGTACTTC
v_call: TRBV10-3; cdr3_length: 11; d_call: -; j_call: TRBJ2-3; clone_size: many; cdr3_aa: CATRGTDTQYF; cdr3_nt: TGTGCCACCCGGGGCACAGATACGCAGTATTTT
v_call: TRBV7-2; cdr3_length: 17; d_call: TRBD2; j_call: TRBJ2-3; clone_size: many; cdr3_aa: CASSPTSGRASGDTQYF; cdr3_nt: TGTGCCAGCAGCCCCACTAGCGGGAGGGCCAGCGGGGATACGCAGTATTTT
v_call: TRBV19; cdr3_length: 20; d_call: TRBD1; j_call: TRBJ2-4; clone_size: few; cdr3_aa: CASSVGQGRFVELAKNIQYF; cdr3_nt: TGTGCCAGTAGTGTTGGACAGGGGAGGTTCGTGGAACTAGCCAAAAACATTCAGTACTTC
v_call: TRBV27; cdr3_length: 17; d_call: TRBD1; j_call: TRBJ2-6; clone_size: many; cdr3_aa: CASSDTGVGSGANVLTF; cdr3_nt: TGTGCCAGCAGTGATACAGGGGTTGGCTCTGGGGCCAACGTCCTGACTTTC
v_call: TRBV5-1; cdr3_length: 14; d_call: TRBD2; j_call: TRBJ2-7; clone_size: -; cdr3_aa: CASSFTGGTYEQYF; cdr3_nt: TGCGCCAGCAGCTTTACGGGAGGGACCTACGAGCAGTACTTC
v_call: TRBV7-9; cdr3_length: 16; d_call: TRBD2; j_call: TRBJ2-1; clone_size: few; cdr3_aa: CASSAPGLAGVNEQFF; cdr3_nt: TGTGCCAGCAGCGCGCCGGGACTAGCGGGAGTCAATGAGCAGTTCTTC
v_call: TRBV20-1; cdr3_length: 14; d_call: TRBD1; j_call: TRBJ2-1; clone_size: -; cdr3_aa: CSARGQGRVNEQFF; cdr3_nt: TGCAGTGCTAGGGGACAGGGAAGGGTCAATGAGCAGTTCTTC
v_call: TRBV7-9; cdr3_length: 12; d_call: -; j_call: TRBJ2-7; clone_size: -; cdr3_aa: CASSSDFYEQYF; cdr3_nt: TGTGCCAGCAGCTCGGACTTTTACGAGCAGTACTTC
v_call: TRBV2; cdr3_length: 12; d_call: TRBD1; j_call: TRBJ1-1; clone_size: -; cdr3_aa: CARGQGEAEAFF; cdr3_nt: TGTGCCAGGGGACAGGGAGAGGCTGAAGCTTTCTTT
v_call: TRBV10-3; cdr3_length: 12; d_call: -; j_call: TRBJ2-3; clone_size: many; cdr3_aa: CAISEGSDTQYF; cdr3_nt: TGTGCCATCAGTGAGGGGTCAGATACGCAGTATTTT
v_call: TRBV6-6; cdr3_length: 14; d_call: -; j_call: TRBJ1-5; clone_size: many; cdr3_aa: CASSYGTPNQPQHF; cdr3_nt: TGTGCCAGCAGTTACGGGACTCCCAATCAGCCCCAGCATTTT
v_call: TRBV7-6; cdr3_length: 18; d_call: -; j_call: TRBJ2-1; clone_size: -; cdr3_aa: CTSSGHRDKYPIRNEQFF; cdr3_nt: TGTACCAGCAGCGGGCACCGGGACAAGTACCCCATACGTAATGAGCAGTTCTTC
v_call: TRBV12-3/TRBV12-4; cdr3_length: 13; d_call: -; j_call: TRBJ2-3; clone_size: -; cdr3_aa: CASSSRSPDTQYF; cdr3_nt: TGTGCCAGCAGCTCGCGTTCTCCAGATACGCAGTATTTT